This T cell receptor (beta chain) is drawn from a study of cytomegalovirus exposure and HLA in healthy donors. Whole-study findings and limits: Cytomegalovirus status was reportedly diagnosed by the classifier with high sensitivity and specificity.

The PCR was carried out with 60 Vbeta primers and 13 Jbeta primers. The repertoire was sequenced with immunoSEQ multiplex PCR; TCRdb's copy has only in-frame clones and lacks some. The sample comprises around 71,000 clones, roughly 64% of which are singletons, and 5.7% rests with the top ten. In the case of this clone: The antigen remains unidentified.

The sequencing sample was made of PBMCs. This sequence was found in a man aged 30-40 years in good health and CMV-seropositive.

The CDR3 loop reads CASSFKWEIHEQYF. CDR3 DNA: TGTGCCAGCAGCTTTAAATGGGAGATCCACGAGCAGTACTTC. This rearrangement joins TRBV7-2 to TRBJ2-7; D may be TRBD2 (5 bases). V was clipped by 3 bases and J by 5 bases, with 14 bases between them. Looked up from germline, CDR1 is SGHTA and CDR2 is FQGNSA. CDR3 length: 14 amino acids. Based on the CDR3 plus reference TRBV7-2 and TRBJ2-7, the full variable domain is GAGVSQSPSNKVTEKGKDVELRCDPISGHTALYWYRQSLGQGLEFLIYFQGNSAPDKSGLPSDRFSAERTGGSVSTLTIQRTQQEDSAVYLCASSFKWEIHEQYFGPGTRLTVT.